The TCR beta chain under discussion was sequenced for a study of blood T cells in healthy people across ages. Alongside a J-beta primer mix, a sample-barcoded 5' primer served in a second PCR lasting roughly 6 to 11 cycles. Via MiXCR, TCRdb re-called the 5' RACE reads, giving one row per CDR3 protein. Of 750,000 or so distinct CDR3 sequences listed, approximately 25% were seen once; the top ten hold 8% to 10%. Every donor contributed around 10 milliliters of peripheral blood by blood draw. The CDR3 loop spans 16 amino acids. Germline CDR1 and CDR2: DFQATT and SNEGSKA (reference sequence). J lost 1 base, V lost 5 bases, and 7 bases had no gene match. These data are also associated with another study on T cells of mothers and their children.

The chain carries TRBV20-1 and TRBJ2-3; 12 positions agree with TRBD2. The TCR originated in a boy aged 5 to 17 in good health. The specimen sequenced was blood. CDR3 loop: CSADSLAGGRTDTQYF. CDR3 nucleotides: TGCAGTGCTGATTCACTAGCGGGAGGCCGCACAGATACGCAGTATTTT.